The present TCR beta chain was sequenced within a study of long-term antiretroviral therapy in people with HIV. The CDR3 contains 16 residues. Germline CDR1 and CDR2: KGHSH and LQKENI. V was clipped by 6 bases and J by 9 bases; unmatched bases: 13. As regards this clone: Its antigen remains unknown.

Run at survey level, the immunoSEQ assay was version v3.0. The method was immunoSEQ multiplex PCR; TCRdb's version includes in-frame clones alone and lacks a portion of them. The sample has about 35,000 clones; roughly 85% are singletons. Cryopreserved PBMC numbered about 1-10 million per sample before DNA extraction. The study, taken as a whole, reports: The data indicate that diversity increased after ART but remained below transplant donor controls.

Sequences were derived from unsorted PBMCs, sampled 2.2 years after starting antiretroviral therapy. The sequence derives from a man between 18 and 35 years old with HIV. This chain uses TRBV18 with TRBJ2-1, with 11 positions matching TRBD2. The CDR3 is CASSPYSGRASGEQFF. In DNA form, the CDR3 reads TGTGCCAGCTCGCCCTATAGCGGGAGGGCCTCCGGTGAGCAGTTCTTC.